This is a list of T cell receptor beta chains from one sample in a study of T cells in localized non-small cell lung cancer. Produced via immunoSEQ multiplex PCR; TCRdb's table is partial and in-frame only. The table lists some 30,000 clones, roughly 80% of them singletons. The starting material was peripheral blood, obtained before any cancer treatment. Every receptor here comes from a male donor aged 60 or older with stage II squamous cell lung carcinoma. Both conserved end residues are part of each CDR3. Fields, in order: J gene, V gene, clone size, D gene, CDR3 protein, CDR3 DNA. A D gene is named only where the DNA matches it firmly. Where a row states a size, it is once, few, many or the class of an expanded clone; other rows omit it.

J gene: TRBJ1-4
V gene: TRBV6-5
clone size: .
D gene: .
CDR3 protein: CASGKTATNEKLFF
CDR3 DNA: TGCGCCAGCGGCAAGACAGCAACTAATGAAAAACTGTTTTTT

J gene: TRBJ2-4
V gene: TRBV7-8
clone size: .
D gene: .
CDR3 protein: CASSLIGGLAKNIQYF
CDR3 DNA: TGTGCCAGCAGCTTAATCGGGGGTCTAGCCAAAAACATTCAGTACTTC

J gene: TRBJ2-7
V gene: TRBV14
clone size: few
D gene: .
CDR3 protein: CASSQVTRDEQYF
CDR3 DNA: TGTGCCAGCAGCCAAGTTACTAGGGACGAGCAGTACTTC

J gene: TRBJ2-2
V gene: TRBV10-3
clone size: .
D gene: TRBD2
CDR3 protein: CAISPGGAGTGELFF
CDR3 DNA: TGTGCCATCTCGCCGGGGGGGGCCGGGACCGGGGAGCTGTTTTTT

J gene: TRBJ1-2
V gene: TRBV7-9
clone size: .
D gene: TRBD1
CDR3 protein: CASSLRQGGGYTF
CDR3 DNA: TGTGCCAGCAGCTTAAGACAGGGTGGTGGCTACACCTTC

J gene: TRBJ2-1
V gene: TRBV19
clone size: few
D gene: TRBD1
CDR3 protein: CASRVTGGLLNEQFF
CDR3 DNA: TGTGCCAGTAGGGTCACAGGGGGCCTACTGAATGAGCAGTTCTTC

J gene: TRBJ1-5
V gene: TRBV6-6
clone size: .
D gene: .
CDR3 protein: CASILGGGNQPQHF
CDR3 DNA: TGTGCCAGCATCCTCGGGGGGGGGAATCAGCCCCAGCATTTT

J gene: TRBJ2-7
V gene: TRBV9
clone size: .
D gene: TRBD1
CDR3 protein: CASSGTGNSYEQYF
CDR3 DNA: TGTGCCAGCAGCGGGACAGGGAACTCCTACGAGCAGTACTTC

J gene: TRBJ2-7
V gene: TRBV7-9
clone size: once
D gene: TRBD1
CDR3 protein: CASSPRDRAYEQYF
CDR3 DNA: TGTGCCAGCAGCCCCCGGGACAGGGCGTACGAGCAGTACTTC

J gene: TRBJ2-7
V gene: TRBV29-1
clone size: .
D gene: TRBD1
CDR3 protein: CSVEIGGTGVYEQYF
CDR3 DNA: TGCAGCGTTGAAATCGGCGGGACAGGGGTCTACGAGCAGTACTTC

J gene: TRBJ1-2
V gene: TRBV25-1
clone size: .
D gene: .
CDR3 protein: CASNRGDGGYTF
CDR3 DNA: TGTGCCAGCAATAGAGGGGACGGGGGCTACACCTTC

J gene: TRBJ1-2
V gene: TRBV6-5
clone size: .
D gene: .
CDR3 protein: CASSQGSTNYGYTF
CDR3 DNA: TGTGCCAGCAGTCAGGGTAGTACAAACTATGGCTACACCTTC

J gene: TRBJ2-2
V gene: TRBV29-1
clone size: .
D gene: TRBD1
CDR3 protein: CSVVTGALNTGELFF
CDR3 DNA: TGCAGCGTGGTGACAGGGGCTTTGAACACCGGGGAGCTGTTTTTT

J gene: TRBJ2-5
V gene: TRBV7-9
clone size: .
D gene: TRBD1
CDR3 protein: CASSWGAGGETQYF
CDR3 DNA: TGTGCCAGCAGCTGGGGTGCAGGGGGAGAGACCCAGTACTTC

J gene: TRBJ1-5
V gene: TRBV5-3
clone size: .
D gene: .
CDR3 protein: CARSAPKDQPQHF
CDR3 DNA: TGTGCCAGAAGCGCCCCTAAAGATCAGCCCCAGCATTTT

J gene: TRBJ1-1
V gene: TRBV18
clone size: .
D gene: TRBD1
CDR3 protein: CASSGDQGQEAFF
CDR3 DNA: TGTGCCAGCTCAGGGGACCAGGGACAGGAGGCTTTCTTT

J gene: TRBJ2-3
V gene: TRBV19
clone size: .
D gene: TRBD2
CDR3 protein: CATGLAGSTDTQYF
CDR3 DNA: TGTGCCACGGGACTAGCGGGGTCCACAGATACGCAGTATTTT

J gene: TRBJ2-3
V gene: TRBV11-2
clone size: .
D gene: TRBD2
CDR3 protein: CASSFGRGTDTQYF
CDR3 DNA: TGTGCCAGCAGCTTTGGGAGGGGAACAGATACGCAGTATTTT

J gene: TRBJ2-7
V gene: TRBV6-5
clone size: .
D gene: .
CDR3 protein: CASKNPTGEQYF
CDR3 DNA: TGTGCCAGCAAGAACCCGACGGGGGAGCAGTACTTC

J gene: TRBJ1-1
V gene: TRBV5-1
clone size: .
D gene: TRBD1
CDR3 protein: CASSLEGANTEAFF
CDR3 DNA: TGCGCCAGCAGCTTGGAGGGGGCGAACACTGAAGCTTTCTTT

J gene: TRBJ2-3
V gene: TRBV30
clone size: .
D gene: .
CDR3 protein: CAWSASTDTQYF
CDR3 DNA: TGTGCCTGGAGTGCTAGCACAGATACGCAGTATTTT

J gene: TRBJ2-7
V gene: TRBV2
clone size: .
D gene: TRBD1
CDR3 protein: CASSEQGVLYEQYF
CDR3 DNA: TGTGCCAGCAGCGAGCAGGGGGTCCTGTACGAGCAGTACTTC

J gene: TRBJ2-2
V gene: TRBV18
clone size: .
D gene: TRBD2
CDR3 protein: CASPAFGGGALTGELFF
CDR3 DNA: TGTGCCAGCCCCGCCTTCGGCGGGGGAGCCCTCACCGGGGAGCTGTTTTTT

J gene: TRBJ2-7
V gene: TRBV5-6
clone size: .
D gene: TRBD2
CDR3 protein: CASSSTSGRVLRLEQYF
CDR3 DNA: TGTGCCAGCAGCTCGACTAGCGGGAGGGTCTTAAGGTTAGAGCAGTACTTC

J gene: TRBJ1-2
V gene: TRBV10-3
clone size: .
D gene: TRBD1
CDR3 protein: CAIGGQGRLLNYGYTF
CDR3 DNA: TGTGCCATCGGAGGACAGGGGCGACTCCTTAACTATGGCTACACCTTC

J gene: TRBJ2-2
V gene: TRBV5-6
clone size: .
D gene: .
CDR3 protein: CASSLGREGETGELFF
CDR3 DNA: TGTGCCAGCAGCTTGGGCAGGGAAGGAGAGACCGGGGAGCTGTTTTTT

J gene: TRBJ2-7
V gene: TRBV6-1
clone size: .
D gene: TRBD1
CDR3 protein: CASSTSGTGNEQYF
CDR3 DNA: TGTGCCAGCAGTACGTCCGGGACAGGGAACGAGCAGTACTTC

J gene: TRBJ1-2
V gene: TRBV28
clone size: .
D gene: .
CDR3 protein: CASSPRPRYGYTF
CDR3 DNA: TGTGCCAGCAGTCCGCGTCCCCGCTATGGCTACACCTTC

J gene: TRBJ2-3
V gene: TRBV6-1
clone size: .
D gene: .
CDR3 protein: CASSESLRGTQYF
CDR3 DNA: TGTGCCAGCAGTGAATCGCTGAGGGGTACGCAGTATTTT

J gene: TRBJ1-1
V gene: TRBV28
clone size: few
D gene: .
CDR3 protein: CASSLGRNTEAFF
CDR3 DNA: TGTGCCAGCAGTTTAGGCAGGAACACTGAAGCTTTCTTT

J gene: TRBJ2-3
V gene: TRBV15
clone size: .
D gene: TRBD1
CDR3 protein: CATSTRDSRADTQYF
CDR3 DNA: TGTGCCACCAGCACCCGGGACAGTCGTGCAGATACGCAGTATTTT

J gene: TRBJ2-1
V gene: TRBV7-9
clone size: .
D gene: .
CDR3 protein: CASSPLGDNEQFF
CDR3 DNA: TGTGCCAGCAGCCCCTTAGGGGACAATGAGCAGTTCTTC

J gene: TRBJ1-2
V gene: TRBV2
clone size: .
D gene: .
CDR3 protein: CASSEFRPEKRYGYTF
CDR3 DNA: TGTGCCAGCAGTGAATTCCGGCCGGAGAAGAGGTATGGCTACACCTTC

J gene: TRBJ1-5
V gene: TRBV30
clone size: .
D gene: TRBD1
CDR3 protein: CAWSVVRGPYSNQPQHF
CDR3 DNA: TGTGCCTGGAGTGTAGTCAGGGGGCCTTATAGCAATCAGCCCCAGCATTTT

J gene: TRBJ1-5
V gene: TRBV6-1
clone size: few
D gene: .
CDR3 protein: CASSEWIIGQSNQPQHF
CDR3 DNA: TGTGCCAGCAGTGAATGGATTATAGGGCAAAGCAATCAGCCCCAGCATTTT

J gene: TRBJ2-1
V gene: TRBV12-5
clone size: once
D gene: TRBD2
CDR3 protein: CASGFSSGDEQFF
CDR3 DNA: TGTGCTAGTGGTTTCTCTAGCGGAGATGAGCAGTTCTTC

J gene: TRBJ2-5
V gene: TRBV5-1
clone size: once
D gene: TRBD1
CDR3 protein: CASSVSGTGDQETQYF
CDR3 DNA: TGCGCCAGCAGCGTCTCCGGGACAGGGGACCAAGAGACCCAGTACTTC

J gene: TRBJ2-1
V gene: TRBV5-1
clone size: .
D gene: .
CDR3 protein: CASSLVLGGGDEQFF
CDR3 DNA: TGCGCCAGCAGCTTGGTCCTGGGTGGCGGGGATGAGCAGTTCTTC

J gene: TRBJ1-2
V gene: TRBV29-1
clone size: .
D gene: TRBD1
CDR3 protein: CSVEGDRGGDGYTF
CDR3 DNA: TGCAGCGTTGAAGGGGACAGGGGTGGGGATGGCTACACCTTC

J gene: TRBJ1-2
V gene: TRBV14
clone size: .
D gene: TRBD1
CDR3 protein: CASSQELQGDGYTF
CDR3 DNA: TGTGCCAGCAGCCAGGAATTACAGGGGGATGGCTACACCTTC

J gene: TRBJ1-3
V gene: TRBV5-4
clone size: .
D gene: .
CDR3 protein: CASSSAGADSGNTIYF
CDR3 DNA: TGTGCCAGCAGCTCGGCCGGGGCGGACTCTGGAAACACCATATATTTT

J gene: TRBJ2-7
V gene: TRBV11-2
clone size: .
D gene: .
CDR3 protein: CASSDRQRSTYEQYF
CDR3 DNA: TGTGCCAGCAGCGATAGACAAAGATCCACCTACGAGCAGTACTTC

J gene: TRBJ1-5
V gene: TRBV20-1
clone size: .
D gene: .
CDR3 protein: CSALWGQPQHF
CDR3 DNA: TGCAGTGCTCTTTGGGGTCAGCCCCAGCATTTT

J gene: TRBJ1-1
V gene: TRBV2
clone size: .
D gene: .
CDR3 protein: CASSVQQGYTEAFF
CDR3 DNA: TGTGCCAGCAGCGTCCAACAGGGTTACACTGAAGCTTTCTTT

J gene: TRBJ1-2
V gene: TRBV19
clone size: .
D gene: .
CDR3 protein: CASSIPPVYGYTF
CDR3 DNA: TGTGCCAGTAGTATTCCACCAGTCTATGGCTACACCTTC

J gene: TRBJ1-5
V gene: TRBV18
clone size: few
D gene: .
CDR3 protein: CASSPEGSNQPQHF
CDR3 DNA: TGTGCCAGCTCACCAGAGGGTAGTAATCAGCCCCAGCATTTT